The source of this TCR beta chain is a study of control samples from healthy donors and cancer patients. Libraries were prepared by immunoSEQ multiplex PCR; TCRdb keeps only in-frame clonotypes and omits some of them. The sample yields 150,000 to 200,000 clones, 85% to 90% seen once. Germline assignment: CDR1 MNHEY and CDR2 SVGAGI. This CDR3 region has 14 residues. The V end was cut by 7 bases, the J end by 3 bases, with 15 bases between. The sample was blood. The chain combines TRBV6-5 with TRBJ1-1; tentatively, D is TRBD1 (5 bases). This receptor was taken from a woman aged 25 to 39 in good health. The CDR3 spells CASTTSPGYTEAFF. The DNA of the CDR3 is TGTGCCAGCACCACTTCCCCAGGGTACACTGAAGCTTTCTTT.